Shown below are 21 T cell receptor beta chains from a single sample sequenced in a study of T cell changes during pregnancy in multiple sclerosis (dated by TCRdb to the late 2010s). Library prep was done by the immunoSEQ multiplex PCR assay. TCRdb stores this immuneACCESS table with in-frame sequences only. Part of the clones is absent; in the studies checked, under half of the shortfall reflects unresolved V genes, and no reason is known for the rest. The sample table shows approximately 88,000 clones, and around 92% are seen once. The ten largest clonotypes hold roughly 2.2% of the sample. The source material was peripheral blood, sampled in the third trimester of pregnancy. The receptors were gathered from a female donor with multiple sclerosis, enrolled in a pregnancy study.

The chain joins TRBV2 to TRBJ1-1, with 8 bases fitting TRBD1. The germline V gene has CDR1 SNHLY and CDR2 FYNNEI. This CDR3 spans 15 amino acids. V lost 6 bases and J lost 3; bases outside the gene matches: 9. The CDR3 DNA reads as TGTGCCAGCAGGGGACCCGGACAGGGAGACACTGAAGCTTTCTTT. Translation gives CASRGPGQGDTEAFF.

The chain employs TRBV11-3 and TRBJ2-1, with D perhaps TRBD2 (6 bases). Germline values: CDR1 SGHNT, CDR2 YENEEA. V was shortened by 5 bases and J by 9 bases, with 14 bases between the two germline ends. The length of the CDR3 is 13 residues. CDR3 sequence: CASSQTLASEQFF. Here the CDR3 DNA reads TGTGCCAGCAGCCAAACTCTAGCGAGTGAGCAGTTCTTC.

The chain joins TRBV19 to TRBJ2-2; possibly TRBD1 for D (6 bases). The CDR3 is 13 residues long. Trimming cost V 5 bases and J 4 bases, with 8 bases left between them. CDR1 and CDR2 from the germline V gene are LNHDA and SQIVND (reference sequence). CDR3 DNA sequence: TGTGCCAGTAGTCAGGGGTCCACCGGGGAGCTGTTTTTT. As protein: CASSQGSTGELFF.

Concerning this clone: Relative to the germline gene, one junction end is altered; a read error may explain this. CDR3 sequence (DNA): TGTGCTAGCAGCTTAAGAGAGACAGATCCTTCAAAAACCTCCTACGAGCAGTACTTC. Its protein product is CASSLRETDPSKTSYEQYF. The chain employs TRBV7-7 and TRBJ2-7, with a weak D call TRBD1 (5 bases). Germline values: CDR1 SSHAT, CDR2 FNYEAQ (reference sequence). The CDR3 is 19 amino acids.

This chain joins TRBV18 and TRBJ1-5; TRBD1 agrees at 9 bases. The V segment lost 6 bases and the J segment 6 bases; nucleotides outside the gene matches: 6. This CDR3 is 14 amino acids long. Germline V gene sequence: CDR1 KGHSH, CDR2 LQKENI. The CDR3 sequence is CASSWDRELQPQHF. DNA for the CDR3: TGTGCCAGCTCTTGGGACAGGGAGCTTCAGCCCCAGCATTTT.

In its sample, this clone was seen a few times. CDR3: CASSHGSSYEQYF. The CDR3 DNA reads as TGTGCCAGCAGCCACGGGAGCTCCTACGAGCAGTACTTC. V usage is TRBV14 and J usage is TRBJ2-7, with D perhaps TRBD2 (6 bases). Germline assignment: CDR1 SGHDN and CDR2 FVKESK. The CDR3 extends over 13 amino acids. The V and J ends lost 3 bases and 0 bases respectively, with 6 bases between them. The full variable domain, with the rest looked up from reference TRBV14 and TRBJ2-7, is EAGVTQFPSHSVIEKGQTVTLRCDPISGHDNLYWYRRVMGKEIKFLLHFVKESKQDESGMPNNRFLAERTGGTYSTLKVQPAELEDSGVYFCASSHGSSYEQYFGPGTRLTVT.

Here the CDR3 DNA reads TGCGCCAGCAGCTTGGCCTCAAGATCCGGCACTGAAGCTTTCTTT. Translated: CASSLASRSGTEAFF. This chain uses TRBV5-1 with TRBJ1-1; D ambiguous. The CDR3 is 15 amino acids. Germline values: CDR1 SGHRS, CDR2 YFSETQ. V dropped 0 bases and J dropped 4 bases, with 13 bases sitting between them.

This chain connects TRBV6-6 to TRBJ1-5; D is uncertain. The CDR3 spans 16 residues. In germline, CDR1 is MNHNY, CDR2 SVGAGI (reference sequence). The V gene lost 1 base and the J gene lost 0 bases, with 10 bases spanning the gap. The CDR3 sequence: CASSYYGELSNQPQHF. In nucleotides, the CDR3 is TGTGCCAGCAGTTACTATGGAGAACTTAGCAATCAGCCCCAGCATTTT.

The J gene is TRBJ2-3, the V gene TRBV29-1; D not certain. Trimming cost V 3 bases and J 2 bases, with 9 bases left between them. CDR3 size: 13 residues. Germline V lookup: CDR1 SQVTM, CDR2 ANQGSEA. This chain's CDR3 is CSVDRSTTDTQYF. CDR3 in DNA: TGCAGCGTTGACAGGTCCACCACAGATACGCAGTATTTT.

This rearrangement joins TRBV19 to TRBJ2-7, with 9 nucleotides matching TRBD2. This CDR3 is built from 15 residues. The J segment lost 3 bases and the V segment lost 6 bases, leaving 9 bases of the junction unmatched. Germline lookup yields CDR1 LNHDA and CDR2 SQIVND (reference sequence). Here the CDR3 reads CASSDKAGGHYEQYF. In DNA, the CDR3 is TGTGCCAGTAGCGATAAAGCGGGAGGACACTACGAGCAGTACTTC. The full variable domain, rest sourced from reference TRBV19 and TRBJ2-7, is DGGITQSPKYLFRKEGQNVTLSCEQNLNHDAMYWYRQDPGQGLRLIYYSQIVNDFQKGDIAEGYSVSREKKESFPLTVTSAQKNPTAFYLCASSDKAGGHYEQYFGPGTRLTVT.

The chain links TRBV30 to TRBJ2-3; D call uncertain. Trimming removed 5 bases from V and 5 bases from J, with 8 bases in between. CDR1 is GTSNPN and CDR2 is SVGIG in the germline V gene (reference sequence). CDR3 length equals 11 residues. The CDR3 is CAWGPGDTQYF. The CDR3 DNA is TGTGCCTGGGGCCCGGGAGATACGCAGTATTTT.

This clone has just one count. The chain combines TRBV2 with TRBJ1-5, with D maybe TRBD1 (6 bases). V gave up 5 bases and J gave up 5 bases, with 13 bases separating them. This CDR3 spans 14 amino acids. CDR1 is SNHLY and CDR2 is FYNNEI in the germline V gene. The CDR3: CASSPDRPHQPQHF. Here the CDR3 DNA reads TGTGCCAGCAGTCCCGACAGGCCTCATCAGCCCCAGCATTTT. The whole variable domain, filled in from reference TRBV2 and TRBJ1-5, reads EPEVTQTPSHQVTQMGQEVILRCVPISNHLYFYWYRQILGQKVEFLVSFYNNEISEKSEIFDDQFSVERPDGSNFTLKIRSTKLEDSAMYFCASSPDRPHQPQHFGDGTRLSIL.

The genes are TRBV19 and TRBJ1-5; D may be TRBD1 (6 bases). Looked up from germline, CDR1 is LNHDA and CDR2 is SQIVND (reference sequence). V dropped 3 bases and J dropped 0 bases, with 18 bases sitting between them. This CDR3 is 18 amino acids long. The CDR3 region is CASSIGRTALGSNQPQHF. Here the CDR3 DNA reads TGTGCCAGTAGTATCGGCCGGACAGCACTCGGTAGCAATCAGCCCCAGCATTTT.

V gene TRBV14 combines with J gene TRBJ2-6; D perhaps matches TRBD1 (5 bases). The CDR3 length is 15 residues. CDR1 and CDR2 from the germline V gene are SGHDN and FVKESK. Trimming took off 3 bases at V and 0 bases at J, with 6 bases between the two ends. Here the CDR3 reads CASSHRASGANVLTF. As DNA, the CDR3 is TGTGCCAGCAGCCACAGGGCCTCTGGGGCCAACGTCCTGACTTTC.

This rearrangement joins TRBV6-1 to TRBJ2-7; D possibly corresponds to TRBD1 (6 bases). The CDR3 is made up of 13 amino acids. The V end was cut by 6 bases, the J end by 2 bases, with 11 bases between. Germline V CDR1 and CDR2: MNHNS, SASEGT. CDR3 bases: TGTGCCAGCAGCTGGGACACCACCTACGAGCAGTACTTC. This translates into CASSWDTTYEQYF.

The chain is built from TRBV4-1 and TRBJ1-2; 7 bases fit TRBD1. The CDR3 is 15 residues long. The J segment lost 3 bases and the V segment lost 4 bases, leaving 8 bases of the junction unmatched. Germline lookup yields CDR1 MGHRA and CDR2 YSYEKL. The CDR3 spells CASSLLRGLDYGYTF. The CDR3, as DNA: TGCGCCAGCAGCCTATTGAGGGGGCTTGACTATGGCTACACCTTC.

The CDR3 nucleotides read TGTGCCAGCAGCCTGGCCCGGGGTGGGGACTACGAGCAGTACTTC. Encoded protein: CASSLARGGDYEQYF. The chain has TRBV7-8 and TRBJ2-7; possible D gene TRBD2, 5 bases. V was trimmed by 5 bases and J by 3 bases, leaving 17 bases between them. Germline lookup yields CDR1 SGHVS and CDR2 FQNEAQ. The CDR3 has 15 amino acids.

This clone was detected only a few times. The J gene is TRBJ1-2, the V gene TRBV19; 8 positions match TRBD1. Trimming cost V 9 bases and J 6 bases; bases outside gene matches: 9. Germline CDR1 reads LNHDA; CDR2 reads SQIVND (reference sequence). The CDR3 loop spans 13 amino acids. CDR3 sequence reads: CASTGQGRHGYTF. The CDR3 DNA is TGTGCCAGCACCGGACAGGGCCGCCATGGCTACACCTTC.

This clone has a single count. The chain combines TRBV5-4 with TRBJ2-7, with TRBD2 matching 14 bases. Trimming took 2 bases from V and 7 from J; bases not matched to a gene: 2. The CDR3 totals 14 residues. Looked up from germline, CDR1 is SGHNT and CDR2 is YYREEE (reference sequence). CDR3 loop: CASSFGLAGGEQYF. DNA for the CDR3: TGTGCCAGCAGCTTTGGACTAGCGGGAGGTGAGCAGTACTTC.

The CDR3, as DNA: TGTGCCAGCAGTACGGGACTCACAGATACCTACGAGCAGTACTTC. Translation gives CASSTGLTDTYEQYF. The chain recombines TRBV2 with TRBJ2-7; a weak D match, TRBD2 (6 bases). CDR1 is SNHLY, CDR2 FYNNEI, per germline. The CDR3 spans 15 residues. V was shortened by 5 bases and J by 2 bases, with 16 bases between the two germline ends.

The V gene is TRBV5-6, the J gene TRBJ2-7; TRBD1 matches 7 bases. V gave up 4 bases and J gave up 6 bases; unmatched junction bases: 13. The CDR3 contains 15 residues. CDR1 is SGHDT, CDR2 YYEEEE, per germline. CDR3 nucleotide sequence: TGTGCCAGCAGCCCCAACGGACAGGTAATTCCCGAGCAGTACTTC. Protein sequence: CASSPNGQVIPEQYF.